The TCR beta chain described here comes from a study of neurological immune-mediated disorders. Findings of the study overall: HTLV-1-associated myelopathy had the most TCR clonal expansion, while multiple sclerosis had the least, a level that fell below healthy controls.

This clonotype appeared many times. Its matching antigen is unknown. From 15-18 subjects, each sequencing run yielded over 170 million TCR-beta sequences. TCRdb re-derived calls from the 5' RACE reads in MiXCR, one entry per CDR3 protein. The sample yields tens of thousands of distinct CDR3 sequences, 8.5% to 10% seen once. The trim removed 1 base at V and 1 base at J, leaving 7 bases unmatched. Germline CDR1 is DFQATT and CDR2 is SNEGSKA (reference sequence). CDR3 length: 16 amino acids. Time point denoted: longitudinal time-point 2. The unsorted libraries were produced from 2 million PBMCs held at -80 C.

This chain connects TRBV20-1 to TRBJ2-1; 7 nucleotides line up with TRBD2. The clonotype was recovered from a man aged 25-40 years in good health. The sample consisted of PBMCs. The CDR3 loop is CSARGGGIGSYNEQFF. CDR3 nucleotide sequence: TGCAGTGCTAGAGGGGGGGGGATAGGGTCCTACAATGAGCAGTTCTTC.